These 27 T cell receptor beta chains came from one sample sequenced in a study of T cells in women clearing cervical HPV infection (dated by TCRdb to 2016 to 2019). Receptor libraries were prepared by the immunoSEQ multiplex PCR assay. Not all clones reach the TCRdb copy of this immuneACCESS table, which keeps in-frame sequences only. Checked studies attribute under half of the gap to unresolved V genes and leave the rest unexplained. The table for this sample lists around 17,000 clones. Roughly 6.8% of the sample is in the top ten clones. The sequenced sample was blood buffy coat. Source of these receptors: a woman between 18 and 70 years old with a cervical HPV16 infection that either progressed to CIN3+ or cleared (not recorded which).

Regarding this clone: The observed sequence ends 3 residues before the CDR3 terminus, with the missing tail filled in from the germline J gene. This rearrangement joins TRBV5-5 to TRBJ1-5; no clear D gene. The CDR3 runs to 14 residues. Germline loops: CDR1 SGHKS, CDR2 YYEKEE (reference sequence). The V end lost 4 bases, the J end lost 9 bases, and 17 bases lay between the germline ends. CDR3 residues: CASSDRGSRGPQHF. The CDR3 DNA, read in part, is TGTGCCAGCAGCGATCGAGGGTCCCGGGGGCCC.

With regard to this clone: Read sequence stops 3 residues before the CDR3 end, and the germline J gene provides the missing end. This chain joins TRBV23-1 and TRBJ1-4; TRBD1 aligns across 8 bases. TRBV23-1 belongs to the ORF category, with a function that is uncertain. The CDR3 contains 15 residues. After removal of 0 bases from V and 8 bases from J, the junction contained 5 bases not matched to a gene. CDR3 DNA, as far as it was read: TGCGCCAGCAGTCAATCCCGGACAGGGAGAGAAAAA. Amino acids: CASSQSRTGREK. The complete CDR3 protein is CASSQSRTGREKLFF.

This clone registers medium-sized (0.01 to 0.1%) by frequency. The read comes to an end 3 residues before the CDR3 does, leaving the germline J gene to fill in the end. This chain links TRBV6-1 with TRBJ1-2; the match to TRBD1 covers 8 bases. V lost 2 bases and J lost 6; bases outside the gene matches: 5. CDR3 size: 14 residues. Germline-derived CDR1 and CDR2 are MNHNS and SASEGT. The CDR3 DNA, read in part, is TGTGCCAGCAGTGAACTGGCAGGGGGCCATGGC. This codes for CASSELAGGHG. The whole CDR3 protein is CASSELAGGHGYTF.

Points on this clone: The observed sequence ends 3 residues before the CDR3 terminus, with the missing tail filled in from the germline J gene. The chain recombines TRBV7-6 with TRBJ1-4; D might be TRBD1 (5 bases). The CDR3 sequence is 15 residues long. CDR1 and CDR2 (germline): SGHVS, FNYEAQ. The germline V and J ends were trimmed by 5 bases and 3 bases, with 13 bases remaining between them. Incomplete CDR3 DNA: TGTGCCAGCAGCCCCTCTGACAGCTCTAATGAAAAA. Protein sequence: CASSPSDSSNEK. The entire CDR3 is CASSPSDSSNEKLFF.

For this clone: The read ends 3 residues early relative to the CDR3; the germline J gene fills the gap. V and J are TRBV19 and TRBJ2-2; D may be TRBD2 (6 bases). Germline loops: CDR1 LNHDA, CDR2 SQIVND (reference sequence). Trimming removed 6 bases from V and 0 bases from J, with 14 bases in between. CDR3 length: 16 residues. This CDR3 is CASRGKRASNTGELFF. The CDR3 bases that were read are TGTGCCAGTAGGGGCAAGCGGGCATCGAACACCGGGGAG.

As to this clone: The CDR3 end is not reached by the read, which stops 3 residues before it; the germline J gene fills it in. The genes are TRBV11-2 and TRBJ2-3, with D possibly being TRBD1 (5 bases). CDR1 and CDR2 from the germline V gene are SGHAT and FQNNGV. V was clipped by 4 bases and J by 5 bases, with 7 bases between them. CDR3 length equals 12 residues. Partial CDR3 DNA: TGTGCCAGCAGCTCGCAGGGAGATACG. Translating gives CASSSQGDT. The full CDR3 reads CASSSQGDTQYF.

For this clone: The read falls 3 residues short of the CDR3 end, and the missing part is taken from the germline J gene. The chain is built from TRBV5-1 and TRBJ2-3; D is undetermined. V was trimmed by 0 bases and J by 4 bases, leaving 12 bases between them. The CDR3 consists of 15 residues. CDR1 SGHRS and CDR2 YFSETQ come from the germline V gene. Here the CDR3 reads CASSLEARSADTQYF. The sequenced part of the CDR3 DNA is TGCGCCAGCAGCTTGGAGGCCAGAAGCGCAGATACG.

Comment on this clone: The read finishes 3 residues shy of the CDR3 end, and the germline J gene is used to complete it. The gene calls are TRBV6-2 or TRBV6-3 and TRBJ2-5; 8 positions match TRBD2. The V and J ends lost 6 bases and 2 bases, in that order; junction bases with no gene match: 8. Germline CDR1 reads MNHEY; CDR2 reads SVGEGT. The CDR3 is made up of 15 amino acids. The DNA read from the CDR3 is TGTGCCAGCAGGGAGAGCGGGGGAGTTCAAGAGACC. Translating it yields CASRESGGVQET. From start to end, the CDR3 is CASRESGGVQETQYF.

Note on this clone: The read comes to an end 3 residues before the CDR3 does, leaving the germline J gene to fill in the end. The V and J genes are TRBV7-3 and TRBJ2-6; D unresolved. Germline CDR1 SGHTA, CDR2 FQGTGA. With 4 bases removed from V and 0 bases from J, the gap between germline ends came to 10 bases. This CDR3 has 16 amino acids. The part of the CDR3 DNA that was read is TGTGCCAGCAGCTCCTCCCGTCGCTCTGGGGCCAACGTC. Translating gives CASSSSRRSGANV. The CDR3 in its entirety is CASSSSRRSGANVLTF.

The chain's CDR3 is CASSRPSGGRNEQFF. The CDR3 bases that were read are TGTGCCAGCTCACGTCCCAGCGGGGGGCGGAATGAG. The chain links TRBV18 to TRBJ2-1; 9 nucleotides agree with TRBD2. The read terminates 3 residues ahead of where the CDR3 ends, so the germline J gene completes it. The V and J ends lost 4 bases and 7 bases, in that order; junction bases with no gene match: 8. Germline CDR1 is KGHSH and CDR2 is LQKENI. The CDR3 length is 15 residues.

Concerning this clone itself: The CDR3 extends 3 residues past the end of the read, so its final part is completed from the germline J gene. The chain combines TRBV5-6 with TRBJ1-5, with D maybe TRBD1 (6 bases). The CDR3 spans 14 residues. From germline, CDR1 is SGHDT and CDR2 YYEEEE. The part of the CDR3 DNA that was read is TGTGCCAGCAGCCGAGGGGACAAGGATACTCCC. Translated: CASSRGDKDTP. The whole CDR3 reads CASSRGDKDTPQHF.

For this clone: The read finishes 3 residues shy of the CDR3 end, and the germline J gene is used to complete it. V and J are TRBV29-1 and TRBJ1-1; D gene uncertain. The CDR3 consists of 13 residues. Per the germline V gene, CDR1 is SQVTM and CDR2 is ANQGSEA. V lost 1 base, J lost 0 bases, and 6 bases lay in between. The CDR3 is CSVEGAVNTEAFF. CDR3 bases read: TGCAGCGTTGAAGGCGCGGTGAACACTGAA.

The sequenced part of the CDR3 DNA is TGCGCCAGCAGCTTCGGACAGACACCGAACACTGAA. Amino acids: CASSFGQTPNTE. The full CDR3 sequence reads CASSFGQTPNTEAFF. The chain recombines TRBV5-1 with TRBJ1-1, with D perhaps matching TRBD1 (6 bases). The read terminates 3 residues ahead of where the CDR3 ends, so the germline J gene completes it. The CDR3 has 15 residues. The V end was cut by 2 bases, the J end by 1 base, with 12 bases between. Per the germline V gene, CDR1 is SGHRS and CDR2 is YFSETQ.

For this clone: The junction does not match germline at one end; this may be a read error. The read ends 3 residues early relative to the CDR3; the germline J gene fills the gap. The chain is built from TRBV4-2 and TRBJ1-6; TRBD1 might be the D (5 bases). Per the germline V gene, CDR1 is LGHNA and CDR2 is YNFKEQ. The length of the CDR3 is 17 residues. CDR3: CASSQESRGRGNSPLHF. The CDR3 DNA, read in part, is TGCGCCAGCAGCCAAGAATCAAGGGGTAGGGGTAATTCACCC.

With respect to this clone: The CDR3 end is not reached by the read, which stops 3 residues before it; the germline J gene fills it in. The chain uses TRBV4-1 and TRBJ1-5; 9 bases line up with TRBD1. CDR1 MGHRA and CDR2 YSYEKL come from the germline V gene. This CDR3 is built from 15 residues. Losses at the gene ends were 1 base for V and 4 bases for J; bases not matched to a gene: 2. The sequenced part of the CDR3 DNA is TGCGCCAGCAGCCAAGTGGGACAGGGTAATCAGCCC. Amino acid sequence: CASSQVGQGNQP. The full-length CDR3 reads as CASSQVGQGNQPQHF.

Of note for this clone: The read gets to within 3 residues of the CDR3 end, and the germline J gene fills in the rest. The chain couples TRBV14 to TRBJ2-2; 7 bases are shared with TRBD2. Trimming took 3 bases from V and 6 from J; bases not matched to a gene: 13. The CDR3 is 17 residues long. Germline V gives CDR1 SGHDN, CDR2 FVKESK. CDR3 region: CASSQITGGGNAGELFF. CDR3 DNA, as far as it was read: TGTGCCAGCAGCCAGATAACAGGCGGGGGTAACGCCGGGGAG.

For this clone: The read comes to an end 3 residues before the CDR3 does, leaving the germline J gene to fill in the end. The J gene is TRBJ2-2, the V gene TRBV5-8; 10 bases fit TRBD2. V lost 5 bases, J lost 1 base, and 2 bases stayed unmatched. Germline loops: CDR1 SGHTS, CDR2 YDEGEE. The CDR3 is made up of 15 amino acids. CDR3 region: CASRVAGGNTGELFF. The DNA read from the CDR3 is TGTGCCAGCAGAGTAGCGGGGGGGAACACCGGGGAG.

This clone counts as medium-sized by frequency. The CDR3 goes on 3 residues after the read ends, and that part is filled in from the germline J gene. The V call is TRBV10-3, the J call TRBJ1-2; 7 bases align to TRBD1. This CDR3 is 13 amino acids long. CDR1 is ENHRY, CDR2 SYGVKD, per germline. V lost 7 bases, J lost 2 bases, and 4 bases stayed unmatched. The CDR3 sequence: CAINAGGNYGYTF. Partial CDR3 DNA: TGTGCCATCAACGCAGGGGGGAACTATGGC.

Notes on this clone: The read terminates 3 residues ahead of where the CDR3 ends, so the germline J gene completes it. The rearrangement uses TRBV20-1 and TRBJ2-1, with a weak D call TRBD2 (6 bases). This CDR3 is built from 15 residues. Trimming stripped 0 bases from V and 4 bases from J, with 13 bases between. CDR1 and CDR2 (germline): DFQATT, SNEGSKA (reference sequence). The CDR3 sequence is CSARDPQRAYNEQFF. CDR3 DNA, as far as it was read: TGCAGTGCTAGAGATCCGCAGCGGGCATACAATGAG.

To note about this clone: Coverage ceases 3 residues before the CDR3 finishes, and the germline J gene fills in the end. This chain connects TRBV7-9 to TRBJ1-4; no reliable D call. There are 15 residues in the CDR3. Germline lookup yields CDR1 SEHNR and CDR2 FQNEAQ (reference sequence). Between the trimmed V and J ends, which lost 5 bases and 2 bases, there was a span of 12 bases. CDR3 DNA (partial): TGTGCCAGCAGCCCGCAATGGGCGACTAATGAAAAA. Residues: CASSPQWATNEK. The whole CDR3 sequence reads CASSPQWATNEKLFF.

A word on this clone: Read coverage stops 3 residues before the CDR3 terminus; the germline J gene supplies the remainder. This chain links TRBV7-9 with TRBJ2-1, with D possibly being TRBD1 (6 bases). V gave up 3 bases and J gave up 0 bases, with 9 bases separating them. Germline assignment: CDR1 SEHNR and CDR2 FQNEAQ (reference sequence). The CDR3 is 15 amino acids. CDR3 sequence: CASSLGHNSYNEQFF. CDR3 DNA (partial): TGTGCCAGCAGCTTGGGACACAACTCCTACAATGAG.

Comment on this clone: The sequence runs out 3 residues before the end of the CDR3; the remainder is reconstructed from the germline J gene. J is TRBJ1-4 and V is TRBV2; 9 bases map to TRBD1. The CDR3 is 14 residues long. From germline, CDR1 is SNHLY and CDR2 FYNNEI. Germline trimming cut 7 bases from V and 7 bases from J; bases unmatched to any gene: 7. The CDR3 is CASKAGTGREKLFF. The CDR3 DNA, read in part, is TGTGCCAGCAAAGCCGGGACAGGGCGTGAAAAA.

Details on this clone: The read gets to within 3 residues of the CDR3 end, and the germline J gene fills in the rest. The gene calls are TRBV29-1 and TRBJ1-1, with D possibly TRBD1 on 5 matching bases. CDR1 is SQVTM, CDR2 ANQGSEA, per germline. The CDR3 runs to 12 residues. V lost 7 bases and J lost 4, with 13 bases in between. Incomplete CDR3 DNA: TGCAGCGCCCGGGACTCCGGCACTGAA. Residues: CSARDSGTE. The complete CDR3 protein is CSARDSGTEAFF.

About this clone: The read halts 3 residues ahead of the CDR3 end, with the missing end drawn from the germline J gene. The rearrangement uses TRBV7-9 and TRBJ1-4, with a weak D call TRBD1 (6 bases). CDR3 length: 15 residues. V was clipped by 5 bases and J by 8 bases, with 18 bases between them. Germline V gene data show CDR1 as SEHNR and CDR2 as FQNEAQ (reference sequence). The CDR3 sequence is CASSPPEGGGEKLFF. Incomplete CDR3 DNA: TGTGCCAGCAGCCCCCCTGAAGGGGGGGGAGAAAAA.

Remarks on this clone: The read comes to an end 3 residues before the CDR3 does, leaving the germline J gene to fill in the end. The J gene is TRBJ2-7, the V gene TRBV18; TRBD1 matches 7 bases. The CDR3 contains 13 residues. Trimming at V came to 3 bases and at J to 5 bases, leaving 4 bases not matched to a gene. Germline V gene lookup returns CDR1 KGHSH and CDR2 LQKENI. The DNA read from the CDR3 is TGTGCCAGCTCACCGAACAGGGGCGACGAG. Translating it yields CASSPNRGDE. The entire CDR3 protein is CASSPNRGDEQYF.

As regards this clone: The read stops 3 residues short of the end of the CDR3; the missing end is completed from the germline J gene. The rearrangement links TRBV20-1 to TRBJ1-2; D possibly corresponds to TRBD1 (6 bases). The CDR3 runs 13 residues. V lost 4 bases, J lost 7 bases, and 16 bases lay in between. Germline V gene sequence: CDR1 DFQATT, CDR2 SNEGSKA (reference sequence). The sequenced part of the CDR3 DNA is TGCAGTGCTATCGGGGGGGGCATTCTTGGC. Protein product: CSAIGGGILG. The CDR3, in full, reads CSAIGGGILGYTF.

In regard to this clone: The read halts 3 residues ahead of the CDR3 end, with the missing end drawn from the germline J gene. V is TRBV27 and J is TRBJ2-3; 10 bases map to TRBD2. Looked up from germline, CDR1 is MNHEY and CDR2 is SMNVEV (reference sequence). J lost 6 bases, V lost 1 base, and 10 bases had no gene match. This CDR3 is built from 17 residues. The CDR3 loop reads CASSLYPSGGLLDTQYF. CDR3 DNA, as far as it was read: TGTGCCAGCAGTTTATATCCTAGCGGGGGCCTACTTGATACG.